This TCR beta chain was obtained from a study of cytotoxic CD8 clonotypes in ibrutinib-treated CLL. About the research overall: The subjects consisted of about eleven relapsed/refractory and roughly 15 treatment-naive individuals, with around 17 IGHV unmutated. Study-level results: The study found clonality rose at ibrutinib response, then fell toward baseline at progression. Relative to age-matched healthy donors, clonality at baseline was higher, and it tracked circulating CD8+ T-cell counts.

Germline lookup yields CDR1 MNHEY and CDR2 SMNVEV (reference sequence). This CDR3 is 16 amino acids long. V was pared by 6 bases and J by 3 bases, with 8 bases of the junction left unmatched. About this clone itself: Its antigen remains unidentified.

Deep sequencing aimed at 1 in 200,000 to 1 in 1 million T cells' resolution. Measured with immunoSEQ multiplex PCR; TCRdb has only the in-frame clones, and not every one. The sample lists 130,000 to 150,000 clones, about four fifths occurring once. The rearrangement joins TRBV27 to TRBJ2-2; TRBD2 matches at 9 bases. The specimen was PBMCs, collected after 12 months of ibrutinib treatment. The receptor was isolated from a human donor with chronic lymphocytic leukemia. CDR3 sequence: CASSKLAGYDTGELFF. CDR3 DNA: TGTGCCAGCAGCAAGCTAGCGGGATATGACACCGGGGAGCTGTTTTTT.